A selection of T cell receptor beta chains follows, all from one sample in a study of T cell responses to AZD1222 COVID-19 vaccine. Profiled with immunoSEQ multiplex PCR; TCRdb holds only in-frame clones, not every one. The table includes approximately 110,000 clones, approximately 90% detected once. This sample comprised peripheral blood, obtained on day 0 of AZD1222 vaccination. The receptors come from an adult in good health. Both conserved end residues are part of each CDR3. The D gene is left open where the match is weak. A row's size may be missing; if present it is once, few, many or a size class.

CDR3aa: CASSRAGVATQYF
CDR3nt: TGTGCCAGCAGTCGAGCGGGAGTCGCTACGCAGTATTTT
v_gene: TRBV28
abundance: NA
len: 13
j_gene: TRBJ2-3
d_gene: TRBD2

CDR3aa: CASGLGYQETQYF
CDR3nt: TGTGCCAGCGGTTTGGGGTACCAAGAGACCCAGTACTTC
v_gene: TRBV6-5
abundance: NA
len: 13
j_gene: TRBJ2-5
d_gene: NA

CDR3aa: CATLATDTQYF
CDR3nt: TGTGCCACCCTAGCGACAGATACGCAGTATTTT
v_gene: TRBV6-5
abundance: NA
len: 11
j_gene: TRBJ2-3
d_gene: NA

CDR3aa: CASSLGPGQTNYGYTF
CDR3nt: TGTGCCAGCAGCTTAGGCCCGGGACAGACTAACTATGGCTACACCTTC
v_gene: TRBV7-2
abundance: NA
len: 16
j_gene: TRBJ1-2
d_gene: TRBD1

CDR3aa: CASSLTVNTEAFF
CDR3nt: TGTGCCAGCAGCCTCACAGTGAACACTGAAGCTTTCTTT
v_gene: TRBV7-2
abundance: few
len: 13
j_gene: TRBJ1-1
d_gene: NA

CDR3aa: CASSPRNEQFF
CDR3nt: TGTGCCAGCAGCCCCAGGAATGAGCAGTTCTTC
v_gene: TRBV9
abundance: NA
len: 11
j_gene: TRBJ2-1
d_gene: NA

CDR3aa: CASSLLAGGWSDTQYF
CDR3nt: TGTGCCAGCAGTTTATTGGCAGGGGGCTGGTCAGATACGCAGTATTTT
v_gene: TRBV27
abundance: NA
len: 16
j_gene: TRBJ2-3
d_gene: TRBD1

CDR3aa: CASSLGLFGEKLFF
CDR3nt: TGCGCCAGCAGCCTTGGTCTCTTCGGGGAAAAACTGTTTTTT
v_gene: TRBV4-1
abundance: NA
len: 14
j_gene: TRBJ1-4
d_gene: NA

CDR3aa: CASSPQETQYF
CDR3nt: TGTGCCAGCTCACCCCAAGAGACCCAGTACTTC
v_gene: TRBV18
abundance: NA
len: 11
j_gene: TRBJ2-5
d_gene: NA

CDR3aa: CASSLVTSGPRYEQYF
CDR3nt: TGTGCCAGCAGCTTAGTGACTAGCGGTCCCCGCTACGAGCAGTACTTC
v_gene: TRBV7-9
abundance: NA
len: 16
j_gene: TRBJ2-7
d_gene: TRBD2

CDR3aa: CASSQDTPGPNSNQPQHF
CDR3nt: TGTGCCAGCAGCCAAGATACCCCAGGACCGAATAGCAATCAGCCCCAGCATTTT
v_gene: TRBV3-1/TRBV3-2
abundance: NA
len: 18
j_gene: TRBJ1-5
d_gene: NA

CDR3aa: CASSFDPYEQYF
CDR3nt: TGTGCCAGCAGCTTCGACCCCTACGAGCAGTACTTC
v_gene: TRBV5-6
abundance: NA
len: 12
j_gene: TRBJ2-7
d_gene: NA

CDR3aa: CASSLRLGEETQYF
CDR3nt: TGTGCCAGCAGCCTCAGATTGGGCGAAGAGACCCAGTACTTC
v_gene: TRBV7-9
abundance: NA
len: 14
j_gene: TRBJ2-5
d_gene: NA

CDR3aa: CAWSRAAGYGYTF
CDR3nt: TGTGCCTGGAGTAGGGCAGCTGGCTATGGCTACACCTTC
v_gene: TRBV30
abundance: NA
len: 13
j_gene: TRBJ1-2
d_gene: NA

CDR3aa: CASSYGGGSYNEQFF
CDR3nt: TGTGCCAGCAGTTACGGCGGGGGCTCCTACAATGAGCAGTTCTTC
v_gene: TRBV6-5
abundance: NA
len: 15
j_gene: TRBJ2-1
d_gene: TRBD2

CDR3aa: CASRGGTGTTDTQYF
CDR3nt: TGTGCCAGCCGGGGGGGGACAGGGACTACAGATACGCAGTATTTT
v_gene: TRBV2
abundance: NA
len: 15
j_gene: TRBJ2-3
d_gene: NA

CDR3aa: CASSPLQGAGTEAFF
CDR3nt: TGTGCCAGCAGCCCTCTACAGGGGGCGGGCACTGAAGCTTTCTTT
v_gene: TRBV11-2
abundance: few
len: 15
j_gene: TRBJ1-1
d_gene: TRBD1

CDR3aa: CASSEEGTRVYEQYF
CDR3nt: TGTGCCAGCAGTGAAGAGGGGACTAGAGTCTACGAGCAGTACTTC
v_gene: TRBV6-1
abundance: NA
len: 15
j_gene: TRBJ2-7
d_gene: TRBD2

CDR3aa: CAWSPQVEAFF
CDR3nt: TGTGCCTGGAGCCCGCAGGTTGAAGCTTTCTTT
v_gene: TRBV30
abundance: NA
len: 11
j_gene: TRBJ1-1
d_gene: NA

CDR3aa: CASSPSTDTQYF
CDR3nt: TGTGCCAGCTCACCATCCACAGATACGCAGTATTTT
v_gene: TRBV18
abundance: NA
len: 12
j_gene: TRBJ2-3
d_gene: NA

CDR3aa: CASSPGTGLYEQYF
CDR3nt: TGCGCCAGCAGCCCCGGGACAGGGCTATACGAGCAGTACTTC
v_gene: TRBV5-1
abundance: NA
len: 14
j_gene: TRBJ2-7
d_gene: TRBD1

CDR3aa: CASSEQGMGYTF
CDR3nt: TGTGCCAGCAGTGAACAGGGAATGGGCTACACCTTC
v_gene: TRBV2
abundance: NA
len: 12
j_gene: TRBJ1-2
d_gene: NA

CDR3aa: CASSSQRTSTDTQYF
CDR3nt: TGTGCCAGCAGTTCTCAGCGGACGAGCACAGATACGCAGTATTTT
v_gene: TRBV27
abundance: NA
len: 15
j_gene: TRBJ2-3
d_gene: NA

CDR3aa: CASGSSGTSGSREQFF
CDR3nt: TGTGCCAGCGGATCCAGCGGGACTAGCGGGAGCAGGGAGCAGTTCTTC
v_gene: TRBV14
abundance: NA
len: 16
j_gene: TRBJ2-1
d_gene: TRBD2

CDR3aa: CASSPLPAESSYNSPLHF
CDR3nt: TGTGCCAGCTCACCACTGCCGGCGGAGAGCTCCTATAATTCACCCCTCCACTTT
v_gene: TRBV18
abundance: NA
len: 18
j_gene: TRBJ1-6
d_gene: NA

CDR3aa: CASSGGTVSYNSPLHF
CDR3nt: TGTGCCAGCAGTGGGGGGACAGTCTCCTATAATTCACCCCTCCACTTT
v_gene: TRBV6-1
abundance: NA
len: 16
j_gene: TRBJ1-6
d_gene: TRBD1

CDR3aa: CASSLGGTVKETQYF
CDR3nt: TGTGCCAGCAGCTTAGGAGGGACTGTAAAGGAGACCCAGTACTTC
v_gene: TRBV11-2
abundance: NA
len: 15
j_gene: TRBJ2-5
d_gene: NA

CDR3aa: CASDQGDLNTEAFF
CDR3nt: TGTGCCAGCGATCAGGGCGACTTGAACACTGAAGCTTTCTTT
v_gene: TRBV28
abundance: NA
len: 14
j_gene: TRBJ1-1
d_gene: NA

CDR3aa: CAWSRAVEETQYF
CDR3nt: TGTGCCTGGAGTCGTGCGGTCGAGGAGACCCAGTACTTC
v_gene: TRBV30
abundance: NA
len: 13
j_gene: TRBJ2-5
d_gene: NA

CDR3aa: CASTLGQVADTQYF
CDR3nt: TGCGCCAGCACCCTCGGACAGGTCGCAGATACGCAGTATTTT
v_gene: TRBV5-1
abundance: NA
len: 14
j_gene: TRBJ2-3
d_gene: TRBD1

CDR3aa: CATSRDYGTSLPNEQFF
CDR3nt: TGTGCCACCAGCAGAGATTACGGGACTAGCCTCCCCAATGAGCAGTTCTTC
v_gene: TRBV15
abundance: NA
len: 17
j_gene: TRBJ2-1
d_gene: TRBD2

CDR3aa: CASSARRGRGFNEQFF
CDR3nt: TGTGCCAGCAGTGCCCGTCGGGGGAGGGGCTTCAATGAGCAGTTCTTC
v_gene: TRBV25-1
abundance: NA
len: 16
j_gene: TRBJ2-1
d_gene: TRBD2

CDR3aa: CASSQSAYNEQFF
CDR3nt: TGTGCCAGCAGCCAATCCGCCTACAATGAGCAGTTCTTC
v_gene: TRBV28
abundance: NA
len: 13
j_gene: TRBJ2-1
d_gene: NA

CDR3aa: CASNQIGINQPQHF
CDR3nt: TGTGCCAGCAACCAGATCGGAATTAATCAGCCCCAGCATTTT
v_gene: TRBV28
abundance: NA
len: 14
j_gene: TRBJ1-5
d_gene: NA

CDR3aa: CASSEKGGLGEKLFF
CDR3nt: TGTGCCAGCAGTGAAAAGGGGGGCCTAGGAGAAAAACTGTTTTTT
v_gene: TRBV6-1
abundance: many
len: 15
j_gene: TRBJ1-4
d_gene: NA

CDR3aa: CASSQDSSYEQYF
CDR3nt: TGTGCCAGCAGCCAAGACTCCTCCTACGAGCAGTACTTC
v_gene: TRBV4-2
abundance: medium-sized
len: 13
j_gene: TRBJ2-7
d_gene: NA

CDR3aa: CASSPPPGRNSPLHF
CDR3nt: TGTGCCAGCAGTCCCCCCCCGGGCCGTAATTCACCCCTCCACTTT
v_gene: TRBV6-5
abundance: NA
len: 15
j_gene: TRBJ1-6
d_gene: NA

CDR3aa: CASSMDSGQGKTEAFF
CDR3nt: TGTGCCAGTAGTATGGATTCCGGACAGGGAAAGACTGAAGCTTTCTTT
v_gene: TRBV19
abundance: NA
len: 16
j_gene: TRBJ1-1
d_gene: TRBD1

CDR3aa: CASSLVGGGGANEQFF
CDR3nt: TGTGCCAGCAGCTTAGTGGGTGGCGGCGGGGCCAATGAGCAGTTCTTC
v_gene: TRBV7-9
abundance: NA
len: 16
j_gene: TRBJ2-1
d_gene: NA

CDR3aa: CASSLAGWHNQETQYF
CDR3nt: TGCGCCAGCAGCTTGGCCGGTTGGCACAACCAAGAGACCCAGTACTTC
v_gene: TRBV5-1
abundance: once
len: 16
j_gene: TRBJ2-5
d_gene: NA

CDR3aa: CSVEGLRDRSNTGELFF
CDR3nt: TGCAGCGTTGAAGGTCTACGGGACAGGTCGAACACCGGGGAGCTGTTTTTT
v_gene: TRBV29-1
abundance: NA
len: 17
j_gene: TRBJ2-2
d_gene: TRBD1

CDR3aa: CASSPRPARQGGTEAFF
CDR3nt: TGTGCCAGCTCACCTCGTCCCGCCCGACAGGGGGGCACTGAAGCTTTCTTT
v_gene: TRBV18
abundance: NA
len: 17
j_gene: TRBJ1-1
d_gene: TRBD1

CDR3aa: CASSPGSNQPQHF
CDR3nt: TGTGCCAGCTCACCCGGTAGCAATCAGCCCCAGCATTTT
v_gene: TRBV18
abundance: NA
len: 13
j_gene: TRBJ1-5
d_gene: NA

CDR3aa: CASSITTGEGQPQHF
CDR3nt: TGTGCCAGCAGCATCACGACAGGGGAGGGTCAGCCCCAGCATTTT
v_gene: TRBV7-8
abundance: NA
len: 15
j_gene: TRBJ1-5
d_gene: TRBD1

CDR3aa: CASSGTSLTDTQYF
CDR3nt: TGCGCCAGCAGTGGGACTTCCCTCACAGATACGCAGTATTTT
v_gene: TRBV10-2
abundance: once
len: 14
j_gene: TRBJ2-3
d_gene: NA

CDR3aa: CASSHPPWSSYNEQFF
CDR3nt: TGTGCCAGCAGCCACCCCCCCTGGAGCTCCTACAATGAGCAGTTCTTC
v_gene: TRBV28
abundance: NA
len: 16
j_gene: TRBJ2-1
d_gene: NA